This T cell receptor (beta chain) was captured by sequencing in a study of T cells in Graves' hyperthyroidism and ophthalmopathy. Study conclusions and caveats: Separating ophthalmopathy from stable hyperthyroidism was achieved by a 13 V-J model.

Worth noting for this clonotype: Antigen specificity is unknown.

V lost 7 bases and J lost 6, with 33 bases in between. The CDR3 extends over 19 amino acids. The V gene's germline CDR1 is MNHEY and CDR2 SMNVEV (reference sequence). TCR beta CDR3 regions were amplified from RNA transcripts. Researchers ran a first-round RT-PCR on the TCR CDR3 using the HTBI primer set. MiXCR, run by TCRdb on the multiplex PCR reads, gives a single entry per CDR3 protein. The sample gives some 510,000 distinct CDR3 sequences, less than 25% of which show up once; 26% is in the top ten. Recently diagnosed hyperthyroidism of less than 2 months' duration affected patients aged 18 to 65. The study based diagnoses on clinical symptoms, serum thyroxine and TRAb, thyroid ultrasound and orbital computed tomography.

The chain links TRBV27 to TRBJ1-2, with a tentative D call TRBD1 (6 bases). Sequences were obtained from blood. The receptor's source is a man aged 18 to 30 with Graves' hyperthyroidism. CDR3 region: CASTPGVAIRPGRQDGYTF. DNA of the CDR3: TGTGCCAGCACCCCCGGGGTAGCCATCAGACCAGGGCGACAGGATGGCTACACCTTC.